This T cell receptor (beta chain) was captured by sequencing in a study of blood T cell repertoires in COVID-19. Overall study context: PBMCs, B-cell-depleted T cells, or T cells provided the cDNA or gDNA that made up the material.

This clone was recorded once. Libraries were prepared by immunoSEQ multiplex PCR; TCRdb keeps only in-frame clonotypes and omits some of them. The sample includes around 90,000 clones, 75% to 90% seen only once; the top ten take roughly 14%. This clonotype originated in a male donor with acute or convalescent COVID-19. The sample taken for sequencing was peripheral blood.

The CDR3 nucleotides are TGTGCCAGCAGCTTAATGAGCACGGTCGGCTACACCTTC. Protein product: CASSLMSTVGYTF. This chain uses TRBV7-9 with TRBJ1-2; D unclear. Germline lookup yields CDR1 SEHNR and CDR2 FQNEAQ (reference sequence). With 2 bases removed from V and 8 bases from J, the gap between germline ends came to 12 bases. The length of the CDR3 is 13 residues.